The 4 T cell receptor beta chains presented below share a single source sample, sequenced in a study of blood T cell repertoires in COVID-19. Sequencing was performed with immunoSEQ multiplex PCR; in TCRdb, only in-frame clones are kept and a portion is missing. The table includes some 500,000 clones, roughly 90% detected once. Sequencing was performed on PBMCs or T cells enriched from blood (not recorded which). All receptors derive from a middle-aged woman who had recovered from COVID-19.

The rearrangement uses TRBV27 and TRBJ1-5; D is uncertain. Germline V gene sequence: CDR1 MNHEY, CDR2 SMNVEV (reference sequence). This CDR3 is built from 14 residues. With 2 bases removed from V and 5 bases from J, the gap between germline ends came to 10 bases. CDR3 protein: CASSLTTFHQPQHF. As DNA, the CDR3 is TGTGCCAGCAGTTTAACTACGTTCCATCAGCCCCAGCATTTT.

V usage is TRBV25-1 and J usage is TRBJ2-5; tentatively, D is TRBD1 (6 bases). Germline V lookup: CDR1 MGHDK, CDR2 SYGVNS. CDR3 length equals 14 residues. Trimming took off 5 bases at V and 4 bases at J, with 14 bases between the two ends. CDR3 coding DNA: TGTGCCAGCAGTCAGCCAACAGGGTTAGAGACCCAGTACTTC. Its translation: CASSQPTGLETQYF.

The V and J genes are TRBV24-1 and TRBJ1-2; the match to TRBD1 covers 7 bases. CDR1 is KGHDR, CDR2 SFDVKD, per germline. This CDR3 region has 14 residues. The J segment lost 7 bases and the V segment lost 2 bases, leaving 6 bases of the junction unmatched. The chain's CDR3 is CATSDYTGASGYTF. The CDR3 bases are TGTGCCACCAGTGATTATACAGGGGCCTCTGGCTACACCTTC.

For the CDR3, the DNA is TGTGCCAGCACCTGGGGGACTAGCTCCAATGAGCAGTTCTTC. This translates into CASTWGTSSNEQFF. V and J are TRBV27 and TRBJ2-1; 9 bases fit TRBD2. Unmatched junction bases numbered 7, after V lost 7 bases and J lost 6 bases. This CDR3 is built from 14 residues. Germline assignment: CDR1 MNHEY and CDR2 SMNVEV (reference sequence).